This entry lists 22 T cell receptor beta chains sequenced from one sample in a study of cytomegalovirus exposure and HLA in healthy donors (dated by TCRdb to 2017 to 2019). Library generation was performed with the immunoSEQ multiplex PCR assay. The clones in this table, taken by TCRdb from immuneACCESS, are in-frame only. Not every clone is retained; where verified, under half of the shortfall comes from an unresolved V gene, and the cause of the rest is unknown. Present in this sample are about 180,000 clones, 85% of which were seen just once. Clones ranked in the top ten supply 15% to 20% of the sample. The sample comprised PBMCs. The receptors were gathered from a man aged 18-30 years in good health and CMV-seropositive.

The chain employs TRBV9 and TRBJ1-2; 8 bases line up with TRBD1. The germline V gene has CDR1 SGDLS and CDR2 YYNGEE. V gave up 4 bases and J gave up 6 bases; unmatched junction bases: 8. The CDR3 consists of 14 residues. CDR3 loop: CASSSFRGLDGYTF. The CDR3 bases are TGTGCCAGCAGCTCCTTCAGGGGGCTCGATGGCTACACCTTC.

CDR3 bases: TGTGCCAGCAGTGCAGGACAGTTGAACACTGAAGCTTTCTTT. Translating gives CASSAGQLNTEAFF. This chain connects TRBV28 to TRBJ1-1; weak D call: TRBD1 (6 bases). Germline loops: CDR1 MDHEN, CDR2 SYDVKM. Between the trimmed V and J ends, which lost 5 bases and 0 bases, there was a span of 10 bases. The CDR3 spans 14 residues.

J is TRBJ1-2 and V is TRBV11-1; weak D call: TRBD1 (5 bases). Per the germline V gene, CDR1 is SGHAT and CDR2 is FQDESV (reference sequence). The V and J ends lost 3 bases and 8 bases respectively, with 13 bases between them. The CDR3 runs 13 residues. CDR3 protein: CASSFTTGEGYTF. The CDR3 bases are TGTGCCAGCAGCTTTACCACGGGGGAAGGCTACACCTTC.

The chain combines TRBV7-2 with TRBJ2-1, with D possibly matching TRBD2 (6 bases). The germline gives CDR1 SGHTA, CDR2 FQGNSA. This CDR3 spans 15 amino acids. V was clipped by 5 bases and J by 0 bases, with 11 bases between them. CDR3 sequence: CASSRVGGSYNEQFF. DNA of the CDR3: TGTGCCAGCAGCCGAGTGGGGGGCTCCTACAATGAGCAGTTCTTC. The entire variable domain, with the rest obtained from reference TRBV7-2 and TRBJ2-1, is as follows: GAGVSQSPSNKVTEKGKDVELRCDPISGHTALYWYRQSLGQGLEFLIYFQGNSAPDKSGLPSDRFSAERTGGSVSTLTIQRTQQEDSAVYLCASSRVGGSYNEQFFGPGTRLTVL.

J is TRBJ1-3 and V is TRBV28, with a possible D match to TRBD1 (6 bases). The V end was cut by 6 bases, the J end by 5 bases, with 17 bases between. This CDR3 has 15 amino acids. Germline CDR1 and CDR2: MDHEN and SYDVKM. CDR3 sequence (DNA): TGTGCCAGCAGCTTCTACCGACAGGCGAGAAACACCATATATTTT. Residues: CASSFYRQARNTIYF.

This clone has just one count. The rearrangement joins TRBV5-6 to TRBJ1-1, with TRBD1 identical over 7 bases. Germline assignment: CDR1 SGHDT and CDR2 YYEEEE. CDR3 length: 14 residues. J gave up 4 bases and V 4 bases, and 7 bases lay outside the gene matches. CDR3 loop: CASSGWDSRTEAFF. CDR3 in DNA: TGTGCCAGCAGCGGATGGGACAGTCGCACTGAAGCTTTCTTT.

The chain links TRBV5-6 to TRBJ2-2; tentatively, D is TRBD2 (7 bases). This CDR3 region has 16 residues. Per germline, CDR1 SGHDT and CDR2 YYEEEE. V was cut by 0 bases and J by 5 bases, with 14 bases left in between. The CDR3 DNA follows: TGTGCCAGCAGCTTGGTTCGGGGGGCGAGGACCGGGGAGCTGTTTTTT. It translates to CASSLVRGARTGELFF.

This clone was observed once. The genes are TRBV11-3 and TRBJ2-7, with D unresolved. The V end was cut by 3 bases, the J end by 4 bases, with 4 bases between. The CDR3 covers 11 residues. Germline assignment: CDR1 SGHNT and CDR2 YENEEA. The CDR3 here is CASSLAYEQYF. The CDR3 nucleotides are TGTGCCAGCAGCTTGGCTTACGAGCAGTACTTC.

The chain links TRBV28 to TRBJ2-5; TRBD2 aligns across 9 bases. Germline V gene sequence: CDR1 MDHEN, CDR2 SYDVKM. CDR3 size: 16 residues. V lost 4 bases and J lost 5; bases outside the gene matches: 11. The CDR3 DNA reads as TGTGCCAGCAGTTCTAGCGGGATGGGAATTGGGGAGACCCAGTACTTC. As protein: CASSSSGMGIGETQYF.

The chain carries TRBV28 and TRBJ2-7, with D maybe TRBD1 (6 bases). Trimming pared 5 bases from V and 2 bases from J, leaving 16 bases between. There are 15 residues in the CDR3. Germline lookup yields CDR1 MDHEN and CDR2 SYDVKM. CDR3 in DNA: TGTGCCAGCAGTCGATCAACAGGACAGACCTACGAGCAGTACTTC. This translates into CASSRSTGQTYEQYF.

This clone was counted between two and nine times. CDR3 DNA: TGTGCCAGCAGTCCCCCCGGACAGGGACTCGAGCAGTACTTC. Encoded protein: CASSPPGQGLEQYF. This chain links TRBV6-5 with TRBJ2-7, with 8 bases lining up with TRBD1. The CDR3 totals 14 residues. Germline V lookup: CDR1 MNHEY, CDR2 SVGAGI. Trimming removed 5 bases from V and 6 bases from J; junction bases left unmatched: 9.

CDR3 in DNA: TGTGCCAGCAGTTTATCCCCGGAGGTGAACACTGAAGCTTTCTTT. Encoded protein: CASSLSPEVNTEAFF. The chain uses TRBV28 and TRBJ1-1; D ambiguous. The ends were cut back, 1 base at V and 0 bases at J, with 9 bases in the middle. The germline V gene encodes CDR1 MDHEN and CDR2 SYDVKM. The CDR3 loop spans 15 amino acids.

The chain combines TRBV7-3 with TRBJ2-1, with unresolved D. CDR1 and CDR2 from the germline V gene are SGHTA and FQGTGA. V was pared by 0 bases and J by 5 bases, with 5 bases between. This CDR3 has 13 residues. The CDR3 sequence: CASSLTLNNEQFF. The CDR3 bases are TGTGCCAGCAGCTTAACCCTAAACAATGAGCAGTTCTTC.

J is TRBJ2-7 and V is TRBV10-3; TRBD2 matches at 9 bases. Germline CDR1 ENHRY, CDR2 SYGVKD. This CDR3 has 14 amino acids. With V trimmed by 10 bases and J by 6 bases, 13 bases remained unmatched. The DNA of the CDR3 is TGTGCCACTACCTGGGAGCGGGAGGATCCCGAGCAGTACTTC. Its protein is CATTWEREDPEQYF.

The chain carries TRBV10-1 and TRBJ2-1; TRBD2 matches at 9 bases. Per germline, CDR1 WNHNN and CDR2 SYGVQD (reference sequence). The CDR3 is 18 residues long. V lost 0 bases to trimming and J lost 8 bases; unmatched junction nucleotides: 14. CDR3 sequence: CASSESVAGASKGHEQFF. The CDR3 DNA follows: TGCGCCAGCAGTGAGTCGGTAGCGGGGGCCTCTAAGGGCCATGAGCAGTTCTTC.

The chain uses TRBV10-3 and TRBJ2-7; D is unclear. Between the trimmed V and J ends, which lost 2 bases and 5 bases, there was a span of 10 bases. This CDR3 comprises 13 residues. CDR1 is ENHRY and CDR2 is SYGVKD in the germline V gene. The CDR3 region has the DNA TGTGCCATCAGTGAGACTCGTGTGGACGAGCAGTACTTC. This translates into CAISETRVDEQYF.

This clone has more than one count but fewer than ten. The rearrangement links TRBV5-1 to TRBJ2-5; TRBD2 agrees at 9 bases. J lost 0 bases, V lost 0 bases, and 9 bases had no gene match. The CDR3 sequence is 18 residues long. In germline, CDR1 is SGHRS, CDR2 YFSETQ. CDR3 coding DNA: TGCGCCAGCAGCTTGGCATTGGTAGCGGGGGCGTACCAAGAGACCCAGTACTTC. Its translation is CASSLALVAGAYQETQYF. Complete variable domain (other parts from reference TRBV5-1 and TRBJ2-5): KAGVTQTPRYLIKTRGQQVTLSCSPISGHRSVSWYQQTPGQGLQFLFEYFSETQRNKGNFPGRFSGRQFSNSRSEMNVSTLELGDSALYLCASSLALVAGAYQETQYFGPGTRLLVL.

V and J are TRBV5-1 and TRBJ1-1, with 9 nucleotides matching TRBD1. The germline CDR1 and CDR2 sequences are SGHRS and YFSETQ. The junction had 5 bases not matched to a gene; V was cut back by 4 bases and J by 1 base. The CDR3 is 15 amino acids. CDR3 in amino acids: CASSRSQGANTEAFF. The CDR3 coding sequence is TGCGCCAGCAGCCGATCACAGGGGGCGAACACTGAAGCTTTCTTT.

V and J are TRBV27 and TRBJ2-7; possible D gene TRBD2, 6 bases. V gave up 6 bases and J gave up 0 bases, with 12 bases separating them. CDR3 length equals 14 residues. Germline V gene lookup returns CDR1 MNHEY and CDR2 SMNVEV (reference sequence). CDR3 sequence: CASRMGLSSYEQYF. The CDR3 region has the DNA TGTGCCAGCAGAATGGGACTGAGCTCCTACGAGCAGTACTTC.

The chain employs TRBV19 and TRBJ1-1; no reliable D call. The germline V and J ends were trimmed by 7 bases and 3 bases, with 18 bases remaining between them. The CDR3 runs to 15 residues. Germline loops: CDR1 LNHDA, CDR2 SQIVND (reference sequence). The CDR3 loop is CASTRAPGRDTEAFF. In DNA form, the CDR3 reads TGTGCCAGTACCCGAGCCCCGGGAAGGGACACTGAAGCTTTCTTT.

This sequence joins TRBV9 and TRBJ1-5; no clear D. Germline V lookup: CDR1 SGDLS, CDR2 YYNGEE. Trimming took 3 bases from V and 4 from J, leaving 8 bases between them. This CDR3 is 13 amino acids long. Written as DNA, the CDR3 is TGTGCCAGCAGCGCGACTCCAAATCAGCCCCAGCATTTT. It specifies CASSATPNQPQHF.

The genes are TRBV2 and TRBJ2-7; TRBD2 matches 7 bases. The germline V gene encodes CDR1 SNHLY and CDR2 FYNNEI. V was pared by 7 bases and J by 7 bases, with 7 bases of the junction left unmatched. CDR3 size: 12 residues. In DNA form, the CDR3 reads TGTGCCAGCATCGGAACCGGGGGGGAGCAGTACTTC. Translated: CASIGTGGEQYF.